This T cell receptor beta chain was found in a study of T cell responses to AZD1222 COVID-19 vaccine. Points on this clone: The antigen is undetermined.

Whole-study findings and limits: Without day 14 samples, only post-peak T cell repertoires were studied.

Germline V gene sequence: CDR1 SGHTA, CDR2 FQGTGA. The CDR3 loop spans 13 amino acids. Trimming shortened V by 0 bases and J by 1 base, and 3 bases separated the two germline ends. The repertoire was sequenced with immunoSEQ multiplex PCR; TCRdb's copy has only in-frame clones and lacks some. The data hold about 53,000 clones, with around 85% observed a single time. V and J are TRBV7-3 and TRBJ2-5; the D is unclear. This receptor was taken from an adult in good health. The sequencing used peripheral blood, collected on day 0 of AZD1222 vaccination. For the CDR3, the DNA is TGTGCCAGCAGCTTAACCCTCCAAGAGACCCAGTACTTC. This translates into CASSLTLQETQYF.